A selection of T cell receptor beta chains follows, all from one sample in a study of identical twins. TCRdb re-derived calls from the 5' RACE reads in MiXCR, one entry per CDR3 protein. This sample yields 500,000 to 700,000 distinct CDR3 sequences, of which under 8.5% are seen a single time; 1.6% belongs to the top ten. These data were also filed under a second study, of yellow fever vaccine responses in identical twins.

The sequenced sample was PBMCs. The receptor set was obtained from a young woman in good health. CDR3s leave out the opening cysteine and the closing phenylalanine or tryptophan.

>TRBJ2-3|TRBV6-2/TRBV6-3
ASSPRDFDTDTQY
>TRBJ2-1|TRBV3-1
ASTGGVRYNEQF
>TRBJ1-2|TRBV3-1
ASSQEGGPNYGYT
>TRBJ2-7|TRBV29-1
SAEGGIASEQY
>TRBJ2-7|TRBV28
ASSFTGTGSYEQY
>TRBJ2-2|TRBV12-3/TRBV12-4
ASSFVLAGATNTGELF
>TRBJ2-3|TRBV13
ASSLRAGVGDTQY
>TRBJ2-7|TRBV9
ASSVEDGNYEQY
>TRBJ1-4|TRBV7-2
ASSFPQRTGWEKLF
>TRBJ2-1|TRBV7-9
ASSLEGARSEQF
>TRBJ1-1|TRBV10-3
AIKMDRLNTEAF
>TRBJ1-5|TRBV7-9
ASSPRGGGSQPQH
>TRBJ2-1|TRBV28
ASRRDEQF
>TRBJ2-1|TRBV7-9
ASGERERSYNEQF
>TRBJ2-1|TRBV12-3/TRBV12-4
ASSTRDRLASAF
>TRBJ2-1|TRBV7-9
ASSSFGGSHNEQF
>TRBJ2-1|TRBV12-3/TRBV12-4
ASSLASGRWDNEQF
>TRBJ2-5|TRBV20-1
SARDSASPRETQY
>TRBJ2-7|TRBV6-1
ASRESGSLYEQY
>TRBJ2-5|TRBV15
ATGLGTGGWETQY
>TRBJ2-7|TRBV7-9
ASSSPNYEQY
>TRBJ2-3|TRBV6-5
ASSYTTSGKTDTQY
>TRBJ2-3|TRBV7-9
ASGAGDTQY
>TRBJ2-5|TRBV14
ASSHFQLGETQY
>TRBJ2-2|TRBV24-1
ATSDPDNTNTGELF
>TRBJ2-2|TRBV15
ATSRGQVGGELF
>TRBJ2-1|TRBV21-1
ASSQRTSGRAHNEQF
>TRBJ1-5|TRBV12-3/TRBV12-4
ASQVPNQPQH
>TRBJ1-2|TRBV28
ASSGTRGYGYT
>TRBJ2-2|TRBV6-5
ASSFDTNTGELF